This TCR beta chain originates from a study of blood T cell repertoires in COVID-19. The wider study: Sources were T cells, B-cell-depleted T cells, or PBMCs; the material itself was cDNA or gDNA.

The CDR3 is 16 residues long. V shed 5 bases and J 5 bases; nucleotides not matched to a gene: 13. The V gene's germline CDR1 is MDHEN and CDR2 SYDVKM. Only in-frame clones appear in the TCRdb table, and some are missing; sequencing was by immunoSEQ multiplex PCR. The table includes some 180,000 clones, about three quarters detected once. The specimen was peripheral blood. The rearrangement links TRBV28 to TRBJ2-5, with 8 bases fitting TRBD2. The receptor was derived from an elderly woman with active or convalescent COVID-19. CDR3 nucleotides: TGTGCCAGCAGTCCCTTAGGGCGGGGGGACCCCGAGACCCAGTACTTC. Translated: CASSPLGRGDPETQYF.